What follows are 3 T cell receptor beta chains derived from one specimen sequenced in a study of blood T cell repertoires in COVID-19. Generated by immunoSEQ multiplex PCR, the TCRdb table keeps only in-frame clones and is missing some. The data hold 25,000 to 30,000 clones, with around nine tenths observed a single time. What was sequenced was peripheral blood. The receptors were gathered from a man aged 65 to 79 with active COVID-19.

The genes are TRBV2 and TRBJ1-1; D might be TRBD1 (5 bases). V lost 11 bases and J 0 bases, leaving 13 bases between the germline ends. Germline values: CDR1 SNHLY, CDR2 FYNNEI. This CDR3 contains 13 residues. The CDR3 loop reads CALTGGLNTEAFF. CDR3 DNA sequence: TGTGCCCTCACCGGGGGACTGAACACTGAAGCTTTCTTT.

This rearrangement joins TRBV6-1 to TRBJ2-5, with 7 nucleotides matching TRBD2. The J segment lost 4 bases and the V segment lost 1 base, leaving 9 bases of the junction unmatched. This CDR3 is built from 16 residues. CDR1 and CDR2 (germline): MNHNS, SASEGT. The CDR3 spells CASSEVLGGGLETQYF. The CDR3 nucleotides read TGTGCCAGCAGTGAAGTTTTGGGGGGGGGACTAGAGACCCAGTACTTC.

The chain couples TRBV10-3 to TRBJ2-7, with 10 nucleotides matching TRBD1. The CDR3 totals 14 residues. The germline CDR1 and CDR2 sequences are ENHRY and SYGVKD. J gave up 4 bases and V 4 bases, and 4 bases lay outside the gene matches. In nucleotides, the CDR3 is TGTGCCATCAGTGCTAGGACAGGGGGGTACGAGCAGTACTTC. It specifies CAISARTGGYEQYF.